This passage covers 8 T cell receptor beta chains from one sample sequenced in a study of post-analysis software for immune sequencing data. The antigens these receptors bind are not known. Whole-study findings and limits: Four to six TRBV segments were significantly more frequent in patients than in controls. TRBV5-6, TRBV5-1 and TRBV20-1 were among these segments.

Built from TCR beta cDNA, the libraries had unique molecular identifiers in them. TCRdb itself ran the PCR reads through MiXCR, one entry per CDR3 protein. This table holds hundreds of thousands of distinct CDR3 sequences, approximately 60% found once. Sequenced material: blood. These receptors were obtained from a girl aged 2 to 9 with multiple sclerosis.

This clonotype was seen a single time. Germline and junction disagree at one end, which may indicate a read error. CDR3 DNA: TGCGGCGTTGAAGTAGCGGGAGGGACCGGCTACAAGCAGTACTTC. Translating it yields CGVEVAGGTGYKQYF. V usage is TRBV29-1 and J usage is TRBJ2-7; 11 nucleotides match TRBD2. Germline V gene sequence: CDR1 SQVTM, CDR2 ANQGSEA. CDR3 length: 15 residues.

The V and J genes are TRBV5-1 and TRBJ1-2, with 7 bases identical to TRBD1. Germline-derived CDR1 and CDR2 are SGHRS and YFSETQ. The CDR3 sequence is 17 residues long. The V gene end was trimmed by 0 bases and the J gene end by 6 bases; junction bases not matched to a gene: 14. DNA for the CDR3: TGCGCCAGCAGCTTGGGGGGGGGACGACAGGGAATTCATGGCTACACCTTC. Residues: CASSLGGGRQGIHGYTF. Together with reference TRBV5-1 and TRBJ1-2, the CDR3 gives the full variable domain: KAGVTQTPRYLIKTRGQQVTLSCSPISGHRSVSWYQQTPGQGLQFLFEYFSETQRNKGNFPGRFSGRQFSNSRSEMNVSTLELGDSALYLCASSLGGGRQGIHGYTFGSGTRLTVV.

The V call is TRBV7-9, the J call TRBJ1-2; D is unclear. Between the trimmed V and J ends, which lost 4 bases and 7 bases, there was a span of 13 bases. The germline gives CDR1 SEHNR, CDR2 FQNEAQ (reference sequence). The length of the CDR3 is 13 residues. CDR3 sequence (DNA): TGTGCCAGCAGCTCCTCCAAGGTTGCTGGCTACACCTTC. Translation gives CASSSSKVAGYTF.

The gene calls are TRBV9 and TRBJ1-2; D not resolved. The CDR3 is 16 residues long. Trimming took 0 bases from V and 1 from J, leaving 13 bases between them. The germline V gene encodes CDR1 SGDLS and CDR2 YYNGEE. DNA for the CDR3: TGTGCCAGCAGCGTAGCTACGGGGAAGCTTAACTATGGCTACACCTTC. It specifies CASSVATGKLNYGYTF.

The CDR3 DNA reads TGTGCCAGCAGCTTTACCCCACTGGCGATGAACACTGAAGCTTTCTTT. This gives the protein CASSFTPLAMNTEAFF. The V call is TRBV11-2, the J call TRBJ1-1; D is unclear. The CDR3 covers 16 residues. V dropped 3 bases and J dropped 0 bases, with 14 bases sitting between them. CDR1 is SGHAT, CDR2 FQNNGV, per germline.

The chain couples TRBV14 to TRBJ2-1, with D perhaps TRBD2 (6 bases). Germline CDR1 SGHDN, CDR2 FVKESK. This CDR3 is built from 13 residues. Trimming removed 2 bases at V and 6 bases at J, with 8 bases between. The CDR3 spells CASSQRRGNEQFF. DNA for the CDR3: TGTGCCAGCAGCCAAAGGAGGGGCAATGAGCAGTTCTTC. Based on the CDR3 plus reference TRBV14 and TRBJ2-1, the full variable domain is EAGVTQFPSHSVIEKGQTVTLRCDPISGHDNLYWYRRVMGKEIKFLLHFVKESKQDESGMPNNRFLAERTGGTYSTLKVQPAELEDSGVYFCASSQRRGNEQFFGPGTRLTVL.

This clonotype was observed once. The V gene is TRBV7-9, the J gene TRBJ1-4, with 7 bases identical to TRBD1. This CDR3 spans 15 amino acids. V was pared by 5 bases and J by 6 bases, with 9 bases of the junction left unmatched. CDR1 and CDR2 (germline): SEHNR, FQNEAQ (reference sequence). The CDR3 loop is CASSPPEGAYEKLFF. The CDR3 DNA sequence: TGTGCCAGCAGCCCCCCGGAGGGGGCGTATGAAAAACTGTTTTTT.

V usage is TRBV12-3 or TRBV12-4 and J usage is TRBJ2-4; perhaps TRBD1 as D (6 bases). The CDR3 length is 13 residues. The ends were cut back, 7 bases at V and 3 bases at J, with 10 bases in the middle. The CDR3 sequence is CASTQDSKNIQYF. The CDR3 DNA follows: TGTGCCAGCACTCAGGACAGCAAAAACATTCAGTACTTC.